A selection of T cell receptor beta chains follows, all from one sample in a study of blood T cell repertoires in COVID-19. Profiled with immunoSEQ multiplex PCR; TCRdb holds only in-frame clones, not every one. Of 300,000 to 400,000 clones in the sample, 75% to 90% were seen once. Material: PBMCs or T cells enriched from blood (not recorded which). Every receptor here comes from a man aged 18-30 years who had recovered from COVID-19. CDR3s include the opening cysteine and the closing phenylalanine or tryptophan. D genes are given only for firm matches. Part of the rows lack a size; the others show once, few, many or a class for expanded clones.

clone size | J gene | D gene | V gene | CDR3 protein | CDR3 DNA
- | TRBJ1-2 | - | TRBV9 | CASSVAGQGRANYGYTF | TGTGCCAGCAGCGTAGCGGGTCAGGGCAGAGCTAACTATGGCTACACCTTC
- | TRBJ1-2 | - | TRBV5-1 | CASSLDGPGSYGYTF | TGCGCCAGCAGCCTCGACGGCCCAGGGTCCTATGGCTACACCTTC
- | TRBJ1-5 | - | TRBV28 | CASSVGRGPQHF | TGTGCCAGCAGTGTGGGGAGGGGGCCCCAGCATTTT
once | TRBJ1-1 | - | TRBV6-6 | CASSPGVGAAMNTEAFF | TGTGCCAGCAGTCCCGGGGTGGGGGCGGCAATGAACACTGAAGCTTTCTTT
- | TRBJ2-2 | TRBD1 | TRBV3-1/TRBV3-2 | CASRFRQGAGELFF | TGTGCCAGCAGATTCCGACAGGGGGCAGGGGAGCTGTTTTTT
- | TRBJ1-1 | - | TRBV30 | CAWRPSGEDTEAFF | TGTGCCTGGAGACCGTCAGGGGAAGACACTGAAGCTTTCTTT
- | TRBJ1-2 | - | TRBV5-1 | CASSFVGGGDGYTF | TGCGCCAGCAGCTTTGTTGGCGGGGGCGATGGCTACACCTTC
- | TRBJ1-6 | TRBD1 | TRBV7-3 | CASSLMQGDNSPLHF | TGTGCCAGCAGCTTAATGCAGGGGGACAATTCACCCCTCCACTTT
- | TRBJ2-3 | TRBD2 | TRBV28 | CASSLWPSGSTDTQYF | TGTGCCAGCAGTTTATGGCCTAGCGGGAGCACAGATACGCAGTATTTT
- | TRBJ1-2 | - | TRBV4-3 | CASSHLGANSDGYTF | TGCGCCAGCAGCCACCTGGGGGCAAATTCGGATGGCTACACCTTC
- | TRBJ2-3 | - | TRBV12-3/TRBV12-4 | CASSLGRGDTQYF | TGTGCCAGCAGTTTGGGTAGGGGAGATACGCAGTATTTT
- | TRBJ1-6 | - | TRBV5-8 | CASSLISGNSPLHF | TGTGCCAGCAGCCTGATATCGGGAAATTCACCCCTCCACTTT
- | TRBJ2-7 | - | TRBV5-1 | CASSLGRAADEQYF | TGCGCCAGCAGCTTGGGGAGGGCTGCGGACGAGCAGTACTTC
- | TRBJ1-1 | TRBD1 | TRBV6-5 | CASSDREGWTEAFF | TGTGCCAGCAGCGACAGGGAAGGATGGACTGAAGCTTTCTTT
- | TRBJ1-1 | TRBD1 | TRBV5-6 | CASRDRGLPKGTEAFF | TGTGCCAGCCGGGACAGGGGGCTCCCCAAGGGCACTGAAGCTTTCTTT
- | TRBJ1-2 | TRBD1 | TRBV15 | CATSRDTGGFGYTF | TGTGCCACCAGCAGAGATACAGGGGGATTTGGCTACACCTTC
- | TRBJ2-7 | - | TRBV10-2 | CASSQGVPYEQYF | TGCGCCAGCTCCCAAGGAGTGCCCTACGAGCAGTACTTC
once | TRBJ1-2 | - | TRBV7-9 | CASSNSGGTYGYTF | TGTGCCAGCAGCAATTCCGGGGGGACCTATGGCTACACCTTC
- | TRBJ1-5 | TRBD1 | TRBV5-1 | CASSSTGGSQPQHF | TGCGCCAGCAGCTCGACAGGGGGAAGTCAGCCCCAGCATTTT
- | TRBJ2-7 | - | TRBV11-2 | CASSSAYEQYF | TGTGCCAGCAGCTCAGCCTACGAGCAGTACTTC
- | TRBJ2-7 | TRBD2 | TRBV27 | CASSMRRSRLAESSYEQYF | TGTGCCAGCAGTATGAGACGAAGCAGACTAGCGGAATCCTCCTACGAGCAGTACTTC
- | TRBJ2-5 | TRBD1 | TRBV2 | CASSERGPWETQYF | TGTGCCAGCAGTGAAAGGGGGCCATGGGAGACCCAGTACTTC
- | TRBJ2-3 | TRBD2 | TRBV2 | CASSEAGRGSDTQYF | TGTGCCAGCAGTGAAGCCGGGAGGGGGTCCGATACGCAGTATTTT
- | TRBJ2-1 | TRBD1 | TRBV5-4 | CASSLTGVEQFF | TGTGCCAGCAGCCTGACAGGGGTCGAGCAGTTCTTC
- | TRBJ2-3 | TRBD1 | TRBV5-1 | CASSSSRGQGDTQYF | TGCGCCAGCAGCTCTTCCAGGGGGCAGGGTGATACGCAGTATTTT
- | TRBJ1-2 | - | TRBV7-9 | CASSPDRATLYTF | TGTGCCAGCAGCCCGGACAGAGCTACCCTCTACACCTTC
- | TRBJ1-4 | TRBD1 | TRBV5-1 | CASRMDRGGEKLFF | TGCGCCAGCAGAATGGACAGGGGCGGGGAAAAACTGTTTTTT
- | TRBJ2-7 | - | TRBV5-4 | CASSLGTDHYEQYF | TGTGCCAGCAGCTTGGGTACAGATCACTACGAGCAGTACTTC
- | TRBJ2-7 | TRBD2 | TRBV25-1 | CASSEWGLRGASSYEQYF | TGTGCCAGCAGTGAATGGGGGCTGCGGGGGGCTTCTTCCTACGAGCAGTACTTC
- | TRBJ2-7 | TRBD1 | TRBV2 | CASSSRQGSYEQYF | TGTGCCAGCAGCTCGAGACAGGGGTCCTACGAGCAGTACTTC
- | TRBJ1-2 | - | TRBV25-1 | CASSEYRGYGYTF | TGTGCCAGCAGTGAATATAGAGGGTATGGCTACACCTTC
- | TRBJ1-6 | TRBD1 | TRBV7-9 | CASSRTGSSYNSPLHF | TGTGCCAGCAGCCGGACAGGGAGCTCCTATAATTCACCCCTCCACTTT
- | TRBJ2-7 | - | TRBV3-1/TRBV3-2 | CASSQAGSYEQYF | TGTGCCAGCAGCCAGGCCGGGAGCTACGAGCAGTACTTC
- | TRBJ1-2 | TRBD1 | TRBV6-5 | CASTPTGGIYGYTF | TGTGCCAGCACCCCGACAGGGGGAATCTATGGCTACACCTTC
once | TRBJ1-5 | - | TRBV7-8 | CASSPMTRTLNQPQHF | TGTGCCAGCAGCCCAATGACCAGGACATTGAATCAGCCCCAGCATTTT
- | TRBJ1-1 | - | TRBV29-1 | CSVETRAMNTEAFF | TGCAGCGTTGAAACGAGGGCTATGAACACTGAAGCTTTCTTT
- | TRBJ1-2 | - | TRBV10-1 | CASNEGGNYGYTF | TGCGCCAGCAACGAGGGGGGGAACTATGGCTACACCTTC
- | TRBJ1-5 | TRBD1 | TRBV19 | CASSGQGWNQPQHF | TGTGCCAGTAGCGGACAGGGGTGGAATCAGCCCCAGCATTTT
- | TRBJ1-3 | TRBD1 | TRBV3-1/TRBV3-2 | CASSPTTGTGNTIYF | TGTGCCAGCAGCCCGACGACAGGGACTGGAAACACCATATATTTT
once | TRBJ2-3 | TRBD2 | TRBV5-4 | CASSSGTSGSTDTQYF | TGTGCCAGCAGCTCCGGGACTAGCGGGAGCACAGATACGCAGTATTTT
- | TRBJ1-6 | TRBD1 | TRBV3-1/TRBV3-2 | CASSRRDRAPTLHF | TGTGCCAGCAGCCGCCGGGACAGAGCACCCACCCTCCACTTT
- | TRBJ2-1 | - | TRBV7-8 | CASSLGARSDEQFF | TGTGCCAGCAGCTTGGGGGCGAGGAGCGATGAGCAGTTCTTC
- | TRBJ1-6 | TRBD1 | TRBV2 | CASSGTSGGNSPLHF | TGTGCCAGCAGTGGGACCTCAGGGGGAAATTCACCCCTCCACTTT
- | TRBJ2-7 | - | TRBV28 | CASRGGVGFYEQYF | TGTGCCAGCAGAGGGGGGGTTGGGTTCTACGAGCAGTACTTC
- | TRBJ1-1 | TRBD1 | TRBV4-3 | CASSQVDRGGAFF | TGCGCCAGCAGCCAAGTTGACAGGGGAGGAGCTTTCTTT
- | TRBJ1-5 | - | TRBV6-2/TRBV6-3 | CASSYSGHLKPQHF | TGTGCCAGCAGTTACTCGGGACATCTAAAGCCCCAGCATTTT
few | TRBJ2-1 | - | TRBV19 | CASSMGGAIYNEQFF | TGTGCCAGTAGTATGGGGGGTGCTATCTACAATGAGCAGTTCTTC
- | TRBJ2-5 | TRBD1 | TRBV5-4 | CASSSELQNDRAETQYF | TGTGCCAGCAGCTCGGAGCTTCAAAACGACAGGGCGGAGACCCAGTACTTC
- | TRBJ1-1 | TRBD1 | TRBV19 | CASSMDRAVNTEAFF | TGTGCCAGTAGTATGGACAGGGCTGTGAACACTGAAGCTTTCTTT
- | TRBJ1-3 | - | TRBV19 | CASSGFSGNTIYF | TGTGCCAGTTCAGGGTTCTCTGGAAACACCATATATTTT
- | TRBJ1-1 | - | TRBV6-5 | CASSYMPGTEAFF | TGTGCCAGCAGTTATATGCCAGGCACTGAAGCTTTCTTT
- | TRBJ2-7 | TRBD2 | TRBV3-1/TRBV3-2 | CASSQGSGPSYEQYF | TGTGCCAGCAGCCAAGGTAGCGGGCCCTCCTACGAGCAGTACTTC
- | TRBJ2-7 | TRBD1 | TRBV4-1 | CASSQGFDREVFDEQYF | TGCGCCAGCAGCCAAGGCTTTGACAGGGAAGTATTCGACGAGCAGTACTTC
- | TRBJ2-2 | TRBD1 | TRBV14 | CASSPDRVLAGELFF | TGTGCCAGCAGCCCGGACAGGGTATTGGCCGGGGAGCTGTTTTTT
- | TRBJ2-3 | TRBD2 | TRBV7-3 | CASSLSGSRDTQYF | TGTGCCAGCAGCTTAAGCGGGAGCCGAGATACGCAGTATTTT
- | TRBJ2-2 | - | TRBV5-6 | CASSLEVRPGTGELFF | TGTGCCAGCAGCTTGGAAGTGAGGCCGGGCACCGGGGAGCTGTTTTTT